This T cell receptor (beta chain) was sequenced during a study of T cell changes during pregnancy in multiple sclerosis. Sequenced by immunoSEQ multiplex PCR; TCRdb stores in-frame clones only, minus some. The repertoire consists of approximately 89,000 clones, with 94% occurring once and the leading ten covering approximately 0.84%. The CDR3 spans 15 residues. Germline CDR1 is SGHRS and CDR2 is YFSETQ. With V trimmed by 4 bases and J by 5 bases, 7 bases remained unmatched. This TCR was recovered from a female donor with multiple sclerosis, enrolled in a pregnancy study. The sample in question was peripheral blood, obtained in the third trimester of pregnancy. V gene TRBV5-1 combines with J gene TRBJ1-2; TRBD1 matches at 11 bases. The CDR3 loop is CASSQGQGAPYGYTF. The CDR3 nucleotides read TGCGCCAGCAGCCAAGGACAGGGGGCCCCATATGGCTACACCTTC.